These 6 T cell receptor beta chains share one sample of origin, sequenced in a study of CD8+ T cells in alopecia areata. The treatment: oral pan-JAK inhibitor, 5-10 mg twice daily. RNA was isolated and reverse transcribed to cDNA, the sequencing template. TCRdb's copy holds only in-frame clones and misses some; the assay was immunoSEQ multiplex PCR. This table holds approximately 280,000 clones, 55% to 70% found once. The sample consisted of CD4+ T cells sorted from blood, taken at week 24, from a patient treated with tofacitinib. The receptors come from a human donor with alopecia areata.

The gene calls are TRBV9 and TRBJ2-3; TRBD1 or TRBD2 may be the D gene (5 bases each). The CDR3 spans 15 residues. Trimming removed 0 bases from V and 2 bases from J, with 10 bases in between. The germline gives CDR1 SGDLS, CDR2 YYNGEE. The CDR3 loop is CASSVVGGNTDTQYF. CDR3 bases: TGTGCCAGCAGCGTAGTTGGGGGTAACACAGATACGCAGTATTTT.

The V call is TRBV7-9, the J call TRBJ2-1; possibly TRBD1 for D (5 bases). The germline V gene encodes CDR1 SEHNR and CDR2 FQNEAQ (reference sequence). The CDR3 runs to 15 residues. Trimming left V 2 bases short and J 0 bases short, with 8 bases between. The CDR3 reads CASSLRGLSYNEQFF. The DNA for the CDR3 is TGTGCCAGCAGCTTAAGGGGCCTCTCCTACAATGAGCAGTTCTTC.

The chain has TRBV5-6 and TRBJ1-2, with D hard to call. Trimming removed 0 bases at V and 4 bases at J, with 7 bases between. Germline CDR1 is SGHDT and CDR2 is YYEEEE. CDR3 length equals 13 residues. The CDR3 coding sequence is TGTGCCAGCAGCTTGGGAGCCTCCTATGGCTACACCTTC. Protein: CASSLGASYGYTF.

This rearrangement joins TRBV6-5 to TRBJ1-5; tentative D call: TRBD1 (5 bases). Germline CDR1 is MNHEY and CDR2 is SVGAGI. The CDR3 sequence is 14 residues long. Trimming pared 3 bases from V and 9 bases from J, leaving 15 bases between. The DNA of the CDR3 is TGTGCCAGCAGTTATTCCCAGGGTCAAGGGCCCCAGCATTTT. This gives the protein CASSYSQGQGPQHF.

The chain combines TRBV30 with TRBJ2-7; 7 bases are a match to TRBD1. The junction had 5 bases not matched to a gene; V was cut back by 3 bases and J by 0 bases. This CDR3 region has 14 residues. The germline CDR1 and CDR2 sequences are GTSNPN and SVGIG (reference sequence). The CDR3 DNA is TGTGCCTGGAGCCTGACAGGGTACTCCTACGAGCAGTACTTC. Translation: CAWSLTGYSYEQYF.

This chain uses TRBV30 with TRBJ2-1; no reliable D call. Germline CDR1 GTSNPN, CDR2 SVGIG (reference sequence). The CDR3 has 13 amino acids. V shed 3 bases and J shed 2 bases, with 8 bases lying between them. The CDR3 region is CAWRSGTYNEQFF. CDR3 DNA sequence: TGTGCCTGGAGGTCGGGTACCTACAATGAGCAGTTCTTC.